This T cell receptor (beta chain) was recovered during a study of blood T cell repertoires in COVID-19. Turning to the study itself: Acute and convalescent COVID-19 samples came from the United States, Italy and Spain. In each case, the material was cDNA or gDNA derived from T cells, B-cell-depleted T cells, or PBMCs.

Trimming took 7 bases from V and 1 from J; bases not matched to a gene: 2. The CDR3 sequence is 14 residues long. CDR1 MNHNY and CDR2 SVGAGI come from the germline V gene (reference sequence). Seattle patients were enrolled during active infection and followed longitudinally. Original analysis: Reference gene primer amplification yielded estimated nucleated cell counts. The repertoire was sequenced with immunoSEQ multiplex PCR; TCRdb's copy has only in-frame clones and lacks some. The D gene and trimming were derived from the DNA, and the V and J assignments and clone size from that table. The table lists fewer than 500,000 clones, over 85% of them singletons.

The receptor was isolated from a man aged 18-30 years with COVID-19, enrolled during active disease. The V gene is TRBV6-6, the J gene TRBJ2-2; 8 positions agree with TRBD1. Input material: peripheral blood. CDR3 DNA sequence: TGTGCCAGCAACGGACAGGGGAACACCGGGGAGCTGTTTTTT. Residues: CASNGQGNTGELFF.